This TCR beta chain was documented in a study of CD8+CD57+ T cells in acquired aplastic anemia. Germline lookup yields CDR1 SGHTA and CDR2 FQGTGA. CDR3 length: 19 amino acids. The J segment lost 3 bases and the V segment lost 2 bases, leaving 12 bases of the junction unmatched. In its sample, this clonotype was seen once. The study profiled TCR beta VDJ and CDR3 using genomic DNA as template. One entry per CDR3 protein results from TCRdb running MiXCR on the reads. This table has around 180,000 distinct CDR3 sequences, roughly 63% appearing once. Sequenced: sorted CD4+, CD8+, or CD8+CD57+ T cells (not recorded which) from PBMCs. The chain recombines TRBV7-3 with TRBJ2-3, with 12 bases fitting TRBD2. This TCR was sampled from a human donor in good health. DNA of the CDR3: TGTGCCAGCAGCTTAGGGGGACTAGCGGGTGAGGCAAGGACAGATACGCAGTATTTT. Translated: CASSLGGLAGEARTDTQYF. Combining the CDR3 with reference TRBV7-3 and TRBJ2-3 gives the whole variable domain GAGVSQTPSNKVTEKGKYVELRCDPISGHTALYWYRQSLGQGPEFLIYFQGTGAADDSGLPNDRFFAVRPEGSVSTLKIQRTERGDSAVYLCASSLGGLAGEARTDTQYFGPGTRLTVL.